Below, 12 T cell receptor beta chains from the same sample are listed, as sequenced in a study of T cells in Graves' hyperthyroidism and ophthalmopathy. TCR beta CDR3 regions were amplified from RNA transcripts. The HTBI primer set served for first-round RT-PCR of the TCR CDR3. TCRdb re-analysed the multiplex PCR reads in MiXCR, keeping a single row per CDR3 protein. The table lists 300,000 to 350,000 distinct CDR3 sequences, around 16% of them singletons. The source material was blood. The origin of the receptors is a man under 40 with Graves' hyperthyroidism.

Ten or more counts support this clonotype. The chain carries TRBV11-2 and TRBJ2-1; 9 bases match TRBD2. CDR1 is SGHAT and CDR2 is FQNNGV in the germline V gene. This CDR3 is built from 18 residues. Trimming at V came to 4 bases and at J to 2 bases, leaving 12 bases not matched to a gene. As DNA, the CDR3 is TGTGCCAGCAGCTCCCGAACCTTACTAGCGGGCACCTACAATGAGCAGTTCTTC. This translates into CASSSRTLLAGTYNEQFF.

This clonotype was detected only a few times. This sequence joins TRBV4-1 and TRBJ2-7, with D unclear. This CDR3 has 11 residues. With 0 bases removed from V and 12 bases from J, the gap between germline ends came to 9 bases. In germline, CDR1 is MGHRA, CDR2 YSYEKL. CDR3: CASSQEGRRYF. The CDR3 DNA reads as TGCGCCAGCAGCCAAGAAGGACGACGGTACTTC.

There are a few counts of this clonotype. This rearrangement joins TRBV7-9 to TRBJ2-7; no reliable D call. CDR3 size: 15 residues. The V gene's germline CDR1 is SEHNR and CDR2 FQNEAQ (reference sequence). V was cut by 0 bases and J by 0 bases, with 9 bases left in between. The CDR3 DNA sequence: TGTGCCAGCAGCTTAGCGAACGGCCGCTCCTACGAGCAGTACTTC. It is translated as CASSLANGRSYEQYF.

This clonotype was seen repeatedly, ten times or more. Here the CDR3 reads CASSPGQLAGANVLTF. CDR3 in DNA: TGTGCCAGCTCACCGGGCCAATTAGCTGGGGCCAACGTCCTGACTTTC. The rearrangement links TRBV18 to TRBJ2-6; D unresolved. The CDR3 contains 16 residues. The V end was cut by 3 bases, the J end by 2 bases, with 11 bases between. Looked up from germline, CDR1 is KGHSH and CDR2 is LQKENI.

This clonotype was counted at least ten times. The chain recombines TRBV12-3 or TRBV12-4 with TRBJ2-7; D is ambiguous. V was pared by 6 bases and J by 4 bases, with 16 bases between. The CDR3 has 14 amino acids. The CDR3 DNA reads TGTGCCAGCAGCGTTAATAGGCGCTTGTACGAGCAGTACTTC. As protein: CASSVNRRLYEQYF.

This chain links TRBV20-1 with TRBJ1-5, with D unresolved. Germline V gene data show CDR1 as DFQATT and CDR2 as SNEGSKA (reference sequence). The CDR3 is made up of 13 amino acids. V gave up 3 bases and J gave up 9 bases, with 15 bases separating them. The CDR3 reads CSASTRPVVPQHF. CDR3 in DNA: TGCAGTGCTAGTACTCGGCCCGTGGTGCCCCAGCATTTT.

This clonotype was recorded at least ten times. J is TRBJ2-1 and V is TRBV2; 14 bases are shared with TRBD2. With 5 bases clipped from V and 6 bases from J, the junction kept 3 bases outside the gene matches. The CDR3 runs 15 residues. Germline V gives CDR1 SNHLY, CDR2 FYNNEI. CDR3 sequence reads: CASSRLAGGSNEQFF. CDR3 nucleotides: TGTGCCAGCAGTCGACTAGCGGGAGGGTCCAATGAGCAGTTCTTC.

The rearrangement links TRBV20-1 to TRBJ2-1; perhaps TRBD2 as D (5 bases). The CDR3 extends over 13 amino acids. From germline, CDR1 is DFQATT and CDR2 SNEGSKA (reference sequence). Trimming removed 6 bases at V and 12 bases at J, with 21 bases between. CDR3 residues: CSAYVGSGSTQFF. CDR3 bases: TGCAGTGCCTACGTGGGGTCGGGGTCGACGCAGTTCTTC.

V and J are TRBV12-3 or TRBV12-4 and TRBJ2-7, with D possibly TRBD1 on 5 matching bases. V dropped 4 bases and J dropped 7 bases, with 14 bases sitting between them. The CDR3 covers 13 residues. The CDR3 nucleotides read TGTGCCAGCAGTTGGGGCGGCGCCGGGGAGCAGTACTTC. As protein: CASSWGGAGEQYF.

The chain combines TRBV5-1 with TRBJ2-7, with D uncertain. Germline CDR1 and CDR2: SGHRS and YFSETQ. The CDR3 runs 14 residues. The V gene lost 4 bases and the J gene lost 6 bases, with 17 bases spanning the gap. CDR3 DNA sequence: TGCGCCAGCAGCCCGGAAAGAGCCCCCTGCGAGCAGTACTTC. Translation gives CASSPERAPCEQYF.

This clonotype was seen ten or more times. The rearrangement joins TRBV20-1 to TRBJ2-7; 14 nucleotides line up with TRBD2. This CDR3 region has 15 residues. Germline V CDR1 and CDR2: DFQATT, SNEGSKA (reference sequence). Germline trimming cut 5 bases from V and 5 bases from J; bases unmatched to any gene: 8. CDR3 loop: CSARRLAGGLDEQYF. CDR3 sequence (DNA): TGCAGTGCTCGCCGACTAGCGGGAGGGCTTGACGAGCAGTACTTC.

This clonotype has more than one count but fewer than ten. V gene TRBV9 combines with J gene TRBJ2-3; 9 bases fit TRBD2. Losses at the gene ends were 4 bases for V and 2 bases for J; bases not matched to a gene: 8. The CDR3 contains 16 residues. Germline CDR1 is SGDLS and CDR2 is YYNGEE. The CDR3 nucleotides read TGTGCCAGCAGCCCCTCCGGGACTAGCTACACAGATACGCAGTATTTT. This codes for CASSPSGTSYTDTQYF.